These 23 T cell receptor beta chains originate from one sample sequenced in a study of T cell repertoires in ileal Crohn's disease. Clones were sequenced by immunoSEQ multiplex PCR, and TCRdb holds only the in-frame ones, with some missing. Of about 5,400 clones listed, around 68% were seen once; the top ten hold 29%. Time point in this sample: neoterminal ileum biopsy at postoperative endoscopy, about 6 months after surgery. Sequencing used ileal tissue. These TCRs come from an adult with Crohn's disease.

Comment on this clone: This CDR3 is also generated by other DNA sequences in the sample. The V and J genes are TRBV9 and TRBJ2-3; 9 bases agree with TRBD2. Looked up from germline, CDR1 is SGDLS and CDR2 is YYNGEE. The CDR3 has 16 amino acids. The V segment lost 5 bases and the J segment 2 bases; nucleotides outside the gene matches: 9. As DNA, the CDR3 is TGTGCCAGCAGTGGAGGAACTAGCGGGCTCACAGATACGCAGTATTTT. Translation: CASSGGTSGLTDTQYF.

V is TRBV4-3 and J is TRBJ2-2, with D possibly TRBD2 on 6 matching bases. This CDR3 is 17 amino acids long. From germline, CDR1 is LGHNA and CDR2 YSLEER. Trimming took off 0 bases at V and 3 bases at J, with 14 bases between the two ends. The CDR3 loop is CASSQDMKGGYTGELFF. In DNA form, the CDR3 reads TGCGCCAGCAGCCAAGATATGAAGGGAGGTTACACCGGGGAGCTGTTTTTT.

The chain has TRBV6-5 and TRBJ1-2, with no clear D. The V gene's germline CDR1 is MNHEY and CDR2 SVGAGI. Between the trimmed V and J ends, which lost 4 bases and 4 bases, there was a span of 10 bases. The CDR3 sequence is 13 residues long. CDR3 in DNA: TGTGCCAGCAGTTTTGGAGGCGGCTATGGCTACACCTTC. Its protein product is CASSFGGGYGYTF.

This clone has a single count. The chain combines TRBV18 with TRBJ2-5; 9 bases are shared with TRBD1. Matching the DNA end better, TRBJ2-7 makes the J call doubtful. CDR1 is KGHSH and CDR2 is LQKENI in the germline V gene. The length of the CDR3 is 14 residues. The CDR3 sequence is CASSWTGEEGEQYF. For the CDR3, the DNA is TGTGCCAGCTCCTGGACAGGGGAGGAAGGCGAGCAGTACTTC.

The sample holds one count of this clone. The chain has TRBV29-1 and TRBJ2-1; TRBD2 matches 13 bases. V was pared by 5 bases and J by 8 bases, with 6 bases of the junction left unmatched. This CDR3 has 14 amino acids. From germline, CDR1 is SQVTM and CDR2 ANQGSEA. The CDR3 nucleotides are TGCAGCGTTCGCGGACTAGCGGGGGCCGATGAGCAGTTCTTC. This sequence encodes CSVRGLAGADEQFF.

J is TRBJ2-7 and V is TRBV5-5, with 8 bases fitting TRBD2. The germline V gene has CDR1 SGHKS and CDR2 YYEKEE (reference sequence). The J segment lost 3 bases and the V segment lost 4 bases, leaving 6 bases of the junction unmatched. The CDR3 runs 14 residues. The CDR3 coding sequence is TGTGCCAGCAGCCTCACGGGGGGGCACTACGAGCAGTACTTC. Translating it yields CASSLTGGHYEQYF.

CDR3 sequence: CASRAEGGKGEAFF. CDR3 DNA: TGTGCCAGCAGGGCCGAAGGGGGTAAGGGTGAAGCTTTCTTT. The J gene is TRBJ1-1, the V gene TRBV9; D may be TRBD1 (6 bases). Germline V gives CDR1 SGDLS, CDR2 YYNGEE. The CDR3 contains 14 residues. V lost 5 bases and J lost 7, with 18 bases in between.

The count of this clone is one. The chain carries TRBV7-8 and TRBJ1-2; 7 nucleotides align to TRBD1. Germline V CDR1 and CDR2: SGHVS, FQNEAQ. This CDR3 spans 17 amino acids. V trimming: 4 bases; J trimming: 6 bases; junction bases outside the gene matches: 17. The CDR3 loop reads CASSSPTNPGTANGYTF. The DNA for the CDR3 is TGTGCCAGCAGCTCGCCAACAAACCCCGGGACAGCGAATGGCTACACCTTC. Supplemented by reference TRBV7-8 and TRBJ1-2, the full variable domain reads GAGVSQSPRYKVAKRGQDVALRCDPISGHVSLFWYQQALGQGPEFLTYFQNEAQLDKSGLPSDRFFAERPEGSVSTLKIQRTQQEDSAVYLCASSSPTNPGTANGYTFGSGTRLTVV.

V usage is TRBV5-1 and J usage is TRBJ1-1; TRBD1 matches 7 bases. Trimming cost V 1 base and J 2 bases; bases outside gene matches: 8. Germline V CDR1 and CDR2: SGHRS, YFSETQ. The CDR3 totals 16 residues. CDR3 coding DNA: TGCGCCAGCAGCTTGTCCCGACAGGGAGTAAACACTGAAGCTTTCTTT. Translated: CASSLSRQGVNTEAFF.

The rearrangement uses TRBV7-2 and TRBJ1-4; D remains ambiguous. Germline CDR1 and CDR2: SGHTA and FQGNSA. V was pared by 3 bases and J by 0 bases, with 5 bases between. CDR3 length equals 14 residues. The CDR3 reads CASSLAATNEKLFF. The CDR3 DNA is TGTGCCAGCAGCTTGGCTGCAACTAATGAAAAACTGTTTTTT. The full variable domain, rest sourced from reference TRBV7-2 and TRBJ1-4, is GAGVSQSPSNKVTEKGKDVELRCDPISGHTALYWYRQSLGQGLEFLIYFQGNSAPDKSGLPSDRFSAERTGGSVSTLTIQRTQQEDSAVYLCASSLAATNEKLFFGSGTQLSVL.

The chain links TRBV12-5 to TRBJ2-1; D possibly corresponds to TRBD1 (5 bases). The CDR3 has 15 amino acids. CDR1 is LGHNT, CDR2 FRNRAP, per germline. V was trimmed by 4 bases and J by 0 bases, leaving 10 bases between them. The CDR3 region is CASGSGKSSYNEQFF. CDR3 coding DNA: TGTGCTAGTGGTTCAGGGAAGAGCTCCTACAATGAGCAGTTCTTC.

The genes are TRBV4-3 and TRBJ1-6; maybe TRBD1 (6 bases). This CDR3 has 15 amino acids. With 0 bases removed from V and 10 bases from J, the gap between germline ends came to 13 bases. Germline CDR1 is LGHNA and CDR2 is YSLEER. CDR3 nucleotides: TGCGCCAGCAGCCAAGATACAGGCAGGGGATCACCCCTCCACTTT. Translation gives CASSQDTGRGSPLHF.

J is TRBJ1-5 and V is TRBV15, with D unclear. V was cut by 3 bases and J by 4 bases, with 16 bases left in between. The CDR3 is made up of 16 amino acids. From germline, CDR1 is LNHNV and CDR2 YYDKDF (reference sequence). CDR3 amino acids: CATSRGKGGQNQPQHF. DNA for the CDR3: TGTGCCACCAGCAGGGGCAAAGGAGGGCAAAATCAGCCCCAGCATTTT.

This chain uses TRBV9 with TRBJ2-3, with D possibly TRBD1 on 7 matching bases. V was trimmed by 6 bases and J by 4 bases, leaving 12 bases between them. The germline V gene encodes CDR1 SGDLS and CDR2 YYNGEE. The CDR3 is made up of 13 amino acids. CDR3 coding DNA: TGTGCCAGCAACCAGGGGGGCCCAGATACGCAGTATTTT. It yields the protein CASNQGGPDTQYF.

J is TRBJ2-5 and V is TRBV4-3, with 7 bases lining up with TRBD2. The ends lost 1 base at V and 4 bases at J; junction bases unmatched: 3. CDR1 and CDR2 (germline): LGHNA, YSLEER. The CDR3 covers 14 residues. The CDR3 sequence: CASSQGAGRETQYF. CDR3 sequence (DNA): TGCGCCAGCAGCCAAGGAGCGGGGCGAGAGACCCAGTACTTC.

The rearrangement uses TRBV18 and TRBJ1-2; no definite D call. V shed 4 bases and J shed 9 bases, with 15 bases lying between them. Germline loops: CDR1 KGHSH, CDR2 LQKENI. The CDR3 sequence is 13 residues long. The chain's CDR3 is CASSRAAYESYTF. DNA for the CDR3: TGTGCCAGCTCACGGGCCGCCTACGAAAGCTACACCTTC.

Of note for this clone: Other DNA sequences in the sample encode the same CDR3. CDR3 in amino acids: CASSPTSQETQYF. The CDR3 DNA follows: TGTGCCAGCTCACCGACTAGTCAAGAGACCCAGTACTTC. This sequence joins TRBV18 and TRBJ2-5, with D possibly being TRBD2 (6 bases). Between the trimmed V and J ends, which lost 3 bases and 2 bases, there was a span of 7 bases. Germline CDR1 reads KGHSH; CDR2 reads LQKENI. This CDR3 comprises 13 residues.

The rearrangement uses TRBV4-2 and TRBJ2-7; weak D call: TRBD1 (6 bases). The CDR3 is made up of 16 amino acids. V lost 0 bases and J 3 bases, leaving 15 bases between the germline ends. Germline loops: CDR1 LGHNA, CDR2 YNFKEQ. This chain's CDR3 is CASSQDGGQGYYEQYV. CDR3 DNA: TGTGCCAGCAGCCAAGATGGTGGCCAGGGGTACTACGAGCAGTACGTC.

DNA for the CDR3: TGCAGCGTTGAAGTAGGGACAGGGGGTCGGACCGGGGAGCTGTTTTTT. Translated: CSVEVGTGGRTGELFF. The V call is TRBV29-1, the J call TRBJ2-2; 11 nucleotides agree with TRBD1. V lost 1 base and J lost 5; bases outside the gene matches: 6. The CDR3 length is 16 residues. Per germline, CDR1 SQVTM and CDR2 ANQGSEA.

The gene calls are TRBV30 and TRBJ1-6; D remains unclear. CDR3 length: 13 amino acids. V dropped 4 bases and J dropped 7 bases, with 11 bases sitting between them. Per germline, CDR1 GTSNPN and CDR2 SVGIG (reference sequence). The CDR3 DNA sequence: TGTGCCTGGAACAGAGATCCAAATTCACCCCTCCACTTT. Translation: CAWNRDPNSPLHF.

The chain is built from TRBV29-1 and TRBJ2-1; 10 nucleotides agree with TRBD2. Germline V lookup: CDR1 SQVTM, CDR2 ANQGSEA. With V trimmed by 2 bases and J by 8 bases, 6 bases remained unmatched. The CDR3 loop spans 14 amino acids. Written as DNA, the CDR3 is TGCAGCGTTGAACCCAGCGGGGGGGCGGATGAGCAGTTCTTC. Translated, it gives CSVEPSGGADEQFF.

The gene calls are TRBV6-1 and TRBJ1-3; D is uncertain. CDR3 length: 15 amino acids. Germline values: CDR1 MNHNS, CDR2 SASEGT. V was trimmed by 5 bases and J by 0 bases, leaving 11 bases between them. CDR3 loop: CASSPVFTSGNTIYF. Written as DNA, the CDR3 is TGTGCCAGCAGTCCAGTATTTACCTCTGGAAACACCATATATTTT.

This rearrangement joins TRBV7-2 to TRBJ1-2, with 8 bases that match TRBD1. Germline loops: CDR1 SGHTA, CDR2 FQGNSA. The CDR3 is 15 residues long. The junction had 11 bases not matched to a gene; V was cut back by 4 bases and J by 7 bases. This CDR3 is CASSSHKTGAGGYTF. The CDR3 coding sequence is TGTGCCAGCAGCTCGCACAAGACAGGGGCGGGTGGCTACACCTTC.